Listed below are T cell receptor beta chains from one sample, sequenced in a study of T cell responses to AZD1222 COVID-19 vaccine. Assay: immunoSEQ multiplex PCR; the TCRdb copy retains only in-frame clones and omits some. The top ten clones hold around 21% of a sample with 75,000 to 90,000 clones, approximately 82% of them seen once. Material: peripheral blood, obtained on day 0 of AZD1222 vaccination. The receptors here all came from an adult in good health. Both conserved end residues are part of each CDR3. A D gene is named only where the DNA matches it firmly. Size tells how often a clone was seen (once, few, many) or the class of an expanded clone, and some rows leave it out.

>few|TRBV27|-|TRBJ1-1|14
TGTGCCAGCAGCCAAATGGGACTGTCCACTGAAGCTTTCTTT
CASSQMGLSTEAFF
>once|TRBV29-1|TRBD2|TRBJ2-1|12
TGCAGCGCAGCGGGAGGGCCGAATGAGCAGTTCTTC
CSAAGGPNEQFF
>few|TRBV14|-|TRBJ2-2|16
TGTGCCAGCAGCCAAGAAGTAGGGGGAGTAACCGGGGAGCTGTTTTTT
CASSQEVGGVTGELFF
>-|TRBV28|-|TRBJ2-3|14
TGTGCCAGCAGTTTATTGACTATAAAAGATACGCAGTATTTT
CASSLLTIKDTQYF
>-|TRBV6-6|TRBD1|TRBJ1-2|15
TGTGCCAGCAGTTACAACAGGGGTTCTAACTATGGCTACACCTTC
CASSYNRGSNYGYTF
>-|TRBV7-2|TRBD1|TRBJ1-5|14
TGTGCCAGCAGTGATACAGGGGGCCCTCAGCCCCAGCATTTT
CASSDTGGPQPQHF
>once|TRBV5-4|TRBD2|TRBJ2-1|16
TGTGCCAGCAGCCCAACTAGCGGTGGTGCGTACAATGAGCAGTTCTTC
CASSPTSGGAYNEQFF
>few|TRBV6-5|TRBD1|TRBJ1-2|13
TGTGCCAGCAGGGGACAGGGGAAGAATGGCTACACCTTC
CASRGQGKNGYTF
>many|TRBV9|TRBD2|TRBJ2-2|14
TGTGCCAGCAGCGTAGGGCGGGAGGACGGGGAGCTGTTTTTT
CASSVGREDGELFF
>-|TRBV7-8|-|TRBJ2-1|14
TGTGCCAGCAGCCGGAATACAGCCAACAATGAGCAGTTCTTC
CASSRNTANNEQFF
>once|TRBV7-2|-|TRBJ1-2|15
TGTGCCAGCAGCTTAGCGTTCGCAGGGAACTATGGCTACACCTTC
CASSLAFAGNYGYTF
>once|TRBV28|-|TRBJ1-2|11
TGTGCCAGCAGCAAACGGCGAGGCTACACCTTC
CASSKRRGYTF
>few|TRBV4-3|TRBD1|TRBJ2-7|16
TGCGCCAGCAGCCATGAGCCGGGACAGGGAGTAATCGAGCAGTACTTC
CASSHEPGQGVIEQYF
>-|TRBV4-2|-|TRBJ2-7|15
TGTGCCAGCAGCCAAGGTGGGGATAGCACCTACGAGCAGTACTTC
CASSQGGDSTYEQYF
>-|TRBV2|-|TRBJ2-3|13
TGTGCCAGTGAAGGGGGGGGTGCAGATACGCAGTATTTT
CASEGGGADTQYF
>-|TRBV7-8|-|TRBJ1-1|15
TGTGCCAGCAGCTTAGAGCAGGGATGGAACACTGAAGCTTTCTTT
CASSLEQGWNTEAFF
>few|TRBV9|-|TRBJ2-2|15
TGTGCCAGCAGCGTAGGAAGTCCAAACACCGGGGAGCTGTTTTTT
CASSVGSPNTGELFF
>-|TRBV18|TRBD2|TRBJ2-7|14
TGTGCCAGCTCACCAACTAGCGCCACCTACGAGCAGTACTTC
CASSPTSATYEQYF
>few|TRBV19|-|TRBJ1-6|16
TGTGCCAGTAGTCCATACCGAACAGGGAAGAATTCACCCCTCCACTTT
CASSPYRTGKNSPLHF
>-|TRBV5-1|TRBD2|TRBJ2-1|15
TGCGCCAGCAGCTCTCAAGCGGGAGGGATAAATGAGCAGTTCTTC
CASSSQAGGINEQFF
>few|TRBV15|-|TRBJ1-2|16
TGTGCCACCAGCAGAGGTTTAGGGGAAACGGGCTATGGCTACACCTTC
CATSRGLGETGYGYTF
>-|TRBV28|-|TRBJ1-5|16
TGTGCCAGCAGTCCTCTCAAGGCCTGGGGCAATCAGCCCCAGCATTTT
CASSPLKAWGNQPQHF
>-|TRBV5-1|-|TRBJ1-2|12
TGCGCCAGCAGCACAATGGGCTATGGCTACACCTTC
CASSTMGYGYTF
>-|TRBV5-4|-|TRBJ2-2|14
TGTGCCAGCAGCTTTAGCGGGAACACCGGGGAGCTGTTTTTT
CASSFSGNTGELFF
>-|TRBV5-4|-|TRBJ2-3|17
TGTGCCAGCAGCACACCGAAGTCCAGCCCGGGGACAGATACGCAGTATTTT
CASSTPKSSPGTDTQYF
>-|TRBV7-2|TRBD2|TRBJ2-3|12
TGTGCCAGCAGCCCGGGACTAGCTTCTCCGTATTTT
CASSPGLASPYF
>-|TRBV5-7|TRBD1|TRBJ2-3|17
TGTGCCAGCACTCGACAGGGTCTGCCACCCCACACAGATACGCAGTATTTT
CASTRQGLPPHTDTQYF
>few|TRBV5-4|-|TRBJ1-1|13
TGTGCCAGCAGCTTGGAAGACAACACTGAAGCTTTCTTT
CASSLEDNTEAFF